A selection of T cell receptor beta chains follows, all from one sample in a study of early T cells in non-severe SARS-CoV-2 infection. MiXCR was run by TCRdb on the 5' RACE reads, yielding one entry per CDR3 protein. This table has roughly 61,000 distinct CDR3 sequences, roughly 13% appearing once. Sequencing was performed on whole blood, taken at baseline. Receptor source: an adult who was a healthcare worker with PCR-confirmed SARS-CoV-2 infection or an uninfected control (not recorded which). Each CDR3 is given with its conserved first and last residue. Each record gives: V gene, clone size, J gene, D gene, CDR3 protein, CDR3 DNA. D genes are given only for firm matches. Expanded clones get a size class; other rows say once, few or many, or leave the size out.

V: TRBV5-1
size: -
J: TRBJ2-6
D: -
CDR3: CASSLGTLSSGANVLTF
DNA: TGCGCCAGCAGCTTGGGGACTCTCAGCTCTGGGGCCAACGTCCTGACTTTC

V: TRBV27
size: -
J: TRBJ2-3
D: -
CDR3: CASSLRRDSRDTQYF
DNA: TGTGCCAGCAGTTTAAGGCGGGACAGTAGAGATACGCAGTATTTT

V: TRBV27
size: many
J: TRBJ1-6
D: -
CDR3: CASSSAGRVAPLHF
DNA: TGTGCCAGCAGTTCCGCGGGGAGAGTTGCTCCCCTCCACTTT

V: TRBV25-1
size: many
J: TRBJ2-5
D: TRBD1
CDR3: CASSGRDRGMKETQYF
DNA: TGTGCCAGCAGTGGGCGAGACAGGGGAATGAAAGAGACCCAGTACTTC

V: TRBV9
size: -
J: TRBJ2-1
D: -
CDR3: CIDVPEQFF
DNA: TGTATTGACGTACCGGAGCAGTTCTTC

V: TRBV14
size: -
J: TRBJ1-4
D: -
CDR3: CASSQSREKLFF
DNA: TGTGCCAGCAGCCAATCGCGTGAAAAACTGTTTTTT

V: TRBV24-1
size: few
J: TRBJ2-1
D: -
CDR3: CATSDLRGNEQFF
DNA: TGTGCCACCAGTGATTTGAGAGGCAATGAGCAGTTCTTC

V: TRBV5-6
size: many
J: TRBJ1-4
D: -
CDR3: CASSGTGTLGEKLFF
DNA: TGTGCCAGCAGCGGAACAGGGACTCTCGGAGAAAAACTGTTTTTT

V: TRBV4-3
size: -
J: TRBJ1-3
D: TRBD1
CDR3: CASSQDASGGYGNTIYF
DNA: TGCGCCAGCAGCCAAGATGCCTCAGGGGGCTACGGAAACACCATATATTTT

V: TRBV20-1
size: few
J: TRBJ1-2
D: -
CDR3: CSASPGHTNYGYTF
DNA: TGCAGTGCTAGTCCGGGACACACTAACTATGGCTACACCTTC

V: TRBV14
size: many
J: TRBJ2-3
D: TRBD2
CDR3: CASSHRTSGSTDTQYF
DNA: TGTGCCAGCAGCCATCGGACTAGCGGATCCACAGATACGCAGTATTTT

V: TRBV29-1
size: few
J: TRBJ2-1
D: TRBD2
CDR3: CSVAGGTNEQFF
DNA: TGCAGCGTTGCGGGAGGGACGAATGAGCAGTTCTTC

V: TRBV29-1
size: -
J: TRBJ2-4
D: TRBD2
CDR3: CSVLSGTNKNIQYF
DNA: TGCAGCGTGCTTTCCGGGACTAACAAAAACATTCAGTACTTC

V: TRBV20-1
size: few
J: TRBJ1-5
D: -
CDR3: CSARVGSMGNQPQHF
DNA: TGCAGTGCTAGAGTAGGCAGTATGGGCAATCAGCCCCAGCATTTT

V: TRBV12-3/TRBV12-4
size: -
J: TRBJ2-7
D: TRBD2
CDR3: CASSLLAESSYEQYF
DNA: TGTGCCAGCAGTTTACTAGCGGAGAGCTCCTACGAGCAGTACTTC

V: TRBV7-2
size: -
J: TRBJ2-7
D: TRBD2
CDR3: CASSLGLAAVGTEQYF
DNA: TGTGCCAGCAGTCTCGGACTAGCGGCCGTCGGGACCGAGCAGTACTTC

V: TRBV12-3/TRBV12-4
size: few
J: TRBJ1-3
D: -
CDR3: CASKIGSGNTIYF
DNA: TGTGCCAGCAAAATCGGTTCTGGAAACACCATATATTTT

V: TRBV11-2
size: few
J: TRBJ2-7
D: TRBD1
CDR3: CASSFIGTGTGEQYF
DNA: TGTGCCAGCAGCTTCATAGGGACAGGGACGGGGGAGCAGTACTTC

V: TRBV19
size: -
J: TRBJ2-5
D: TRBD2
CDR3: CASSRGGLTQETQYF
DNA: TGTGCCAGTAGTAGGGGGGGACTAACGCAAGAGACCCAGTACTTC

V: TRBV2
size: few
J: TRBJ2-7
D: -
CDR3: CASSGLITYEQYF
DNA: TGTGCCAGCAGTGGGCTGATAACCTACGAGCAGTACTTC

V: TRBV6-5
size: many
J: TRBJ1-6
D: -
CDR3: CASSYSGMSSYNSPLHF
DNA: TGTGCCAGCAGTTACTCGGGCATGAGCTCCTATAATTCACCCCTCCACTTT

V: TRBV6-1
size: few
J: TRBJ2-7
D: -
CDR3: CASSTVPYEQYF
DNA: TGTGCCAGCAGTACAGTTCCCTACGAGCAGTACTTC

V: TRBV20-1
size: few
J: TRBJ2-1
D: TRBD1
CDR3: CSARDIGGAGLEQFF
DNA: TGCAGTGCTAGAGATATAGGGGGCGCTGGGCTTGAGCAGTTCTTC

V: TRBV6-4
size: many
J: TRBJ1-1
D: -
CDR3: CASRVHGTQNTEAFF
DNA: TGTGCCAGCAGAGTTCACGGGACACAGAACACTGAAGCTTTCTTT

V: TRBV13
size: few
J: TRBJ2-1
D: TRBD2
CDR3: CASSPRTSGFYNEQFF
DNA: TGTGCCAGCAGCCCGAGGACTAGCGGATTTTACAATGAGCAGTTCTTC

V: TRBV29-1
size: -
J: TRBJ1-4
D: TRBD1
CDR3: CSVEQGARGKLFF
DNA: TGCAGCGTTGAACAGGGGGCGCGGGGAAAACTGTTTTTT

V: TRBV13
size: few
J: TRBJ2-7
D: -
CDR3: CASRSGSQQYF
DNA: TGTGCCAGCAGATCAGGCAGTCAGCAGTACTTC

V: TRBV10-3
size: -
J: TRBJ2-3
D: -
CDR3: CAISVGGDTDTQYF
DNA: TGTGCCATCAGTGTAGGGGGGGACACAGATACGCAGTATTTT

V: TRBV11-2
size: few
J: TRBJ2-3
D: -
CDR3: CASSLAGGFPDTQYF
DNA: TGTGCCAGCAGCTTAGCCGGCGGCTTCCCAGATACGCAGTATTTT

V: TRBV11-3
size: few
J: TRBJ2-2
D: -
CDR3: CASSLSGIGNTGELFF
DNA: TGTGCCAGCAGCTTGTCCGGGATTGGGAACACCGGGGAGCTGTTTTTT

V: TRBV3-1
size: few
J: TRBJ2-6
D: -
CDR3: CASSQDLGGSSGANVLTF
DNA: TGTGCCAGCAGCCAAGATTTGGGGGGTTCCTCTGGGGCCAACGTCCTGACTTTC

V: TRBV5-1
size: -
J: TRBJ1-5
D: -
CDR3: CASSLGDYSNQPQHF
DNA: TGCGCCAGCAGCTTGGGCGATTATAGCAATCAGCCCCAGCATTTT

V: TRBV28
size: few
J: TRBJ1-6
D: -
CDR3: CASTPSKGLHSPLHF
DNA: TGTGCCAGCACCCCGTCCAAGGGGTTACATTCACCCCTCCACTTT

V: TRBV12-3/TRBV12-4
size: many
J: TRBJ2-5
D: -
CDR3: CASSHGLLETQYF
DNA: TGTGCCAGCAGTCACGGACTTCTGGAGACCCAGTACTTC

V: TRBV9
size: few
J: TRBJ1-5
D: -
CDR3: CASSGPNSNQPQHF
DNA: TGTGCCAGCAGCGGACCTAATAGCAATCAGCCCCAGCATTTT

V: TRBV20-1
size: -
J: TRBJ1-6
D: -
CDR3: CSATRQELYNSPLHF
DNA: TGCAGTGCTACTCGACAGGAGTTATATAATTCACCCCTCCACTTT

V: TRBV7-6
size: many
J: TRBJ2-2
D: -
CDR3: CASSRQSGTSTGELFF
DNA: TGTGCCAGCAGCCGCCAATCCGGGACTTCTACCGGGGAGCTGTTTTTT

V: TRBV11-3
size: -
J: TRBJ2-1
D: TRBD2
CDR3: CASSLNSGGPYNEQFF
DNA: TGTGCCAGCAGCTTAAATAGCGGGGGGCCCTACAATGAGCAGTTCTTC

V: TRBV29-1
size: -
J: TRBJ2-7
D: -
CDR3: CSVASDISYEQYF
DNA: TGCAGCGTTGCCTCGGACATTTCCTACGAGCAGTACTTC